This T cell receptor (beta chain) was sequenced for a study of shared clonotypes between healthy human individuals. Looking at the study overall: Ranging from 18 to 49 in age, donors were a couple of women and three men. The study, taken as a whole, reports: Although depth was large, rarefaction showed that sequencing of the sorted subsets was incomplete. Clonotypes which were not shared had lower generation probabilities than clonotypes that all four donors shared.

To note about this clone: Its specificity is not known.

The CDR3 sequence is 14 residues long. Trimming removed 0 bases at V and 7 bases at J, with 12 bases between. Germline V gives CDR1 SEHNR, CDR2 FQNEAQ (reference sequence). The authors split each subset's genomic DNA evenly across several immunoSEQ plates. Produced via immunoSEQ multiplex PCR; TCRdb's table is partial and in-frame only. The table includes over 1.5 million clones, around 98% detected once. The sequenced sample was naive CD4+ T cells sorted from blood. Subset: CD45RA+ positively selected. The receptor was isolated from a man aged 25-45 years in good health. The chain carries TRBV7-9 and TRBJ1-2; D gene uncertain. CDR3 nucleotide sequence: TGTGCCAGCAGCTTAGCTCGGGGTAATGGTGGCTACACCTTC. Its translation: CASSLARGNGGYTF. Supplemented by reference TRBV7-9 and TRBJ1-2, the full variable domain reads DTGVSQNPRHKITKRGQNVTFRCDPISEHNRLYWYRQTLGQGPEFLTYFQNEAQLEKSRLLSDRFSAERPKGSFSTLEIQRTEQGDSAMYLCASSLARGNGGYTFGSGTRLTVV.